One and the same sample provided the 30 T cell receptor beta chains below, sequenced in a study of OX40 agonist ivuxolimab in advanced cancers. The data were produced by immunoSEQ multiplex PCR, yet TCRdb's version contains in-frame clones alone and is incomplete. Here the sample spans approximately 74,000 clones, less than 95% being singletons. The source was CD4+ or CD8+ T cells sorted from blood, collected in a trial of the OX40 agonist ivuxolimab. These receptors were collected from an adult with an advanced solid tumor such as melanoma, head and neck, liver or kidney cancer.

The V call is TRBV6-5, the J call TRBJ2-2, with D possibly TRBD2 on 5 matching bases. The V gene's germline CDR1 is MNHEY and CDR2 SVGAGI. The CDR3 length is 14 residues. Trimming stripped 6 bases from V and 1 base from J, with 9 bases between. The CDR3 nucleotides read TGTGCCAGCAGCCTAGGAGGGAACACCGGGGAGCTGTTTTTT. Encoded protein: CASSLGGNTGELFF.

CDR3 sequence (DNA): TGTGCCAGCAGCTTTCAGGGGGCTAGGGGCTACACCTTC. This translates into CASSFQGARGYTF. The chain recombines TRBV5-4 with TRBJ1-2; 8 bases are a match to TRBD1. J lost 8 bases, V lost 2 bases, and 5 bases had no gene match. This CDR3 is built from 13 residues. Per the germline V gene, CDR1 is SGHNT and CDR2 is YYREEE (reference sequence).

The genes are TRBV6-6 and TRBJ1-2; 7 positions match TRBD1. The CDR3 is made up of 14 amino acids. Trimming removed 6 bases from V and 4 bases from J; junction bases left unmatched: 8. Germline V gene data show CDR1 as MNHNY and CDR2 as SVGAGI (reference sequence). CDR3 protein: CASRPAGDSYGYTF. For the CDR3, the DNA is TGTGCCAGCAGACCCGCGGGGGACAGCTATGGCTACACCTTC.

The CDR3 bases are TGCGCCAGCAGGACAGACTACCTGACTGAAGCTTTCTTT. Translating gives CASRTDYLTEAFF. V usage is TRBV5-1 and J usage is TRBJ1-1; TRBD1 might be the D (5 bases). The germline V and J ends were trimmed by 5 bases and 5 bases, with 13 bases remaining between them. The CDR3 totals 13 residues. Germline CDR1 and CDR2: SGHRS and YFSETQ.

The chain couples TRBV7-2 to TRBJ2-2; D is ambiguous. CDR1 is SGHTA, CDR2 FQGNSA, per germline. V lost 0 bases to trimming and J lost 7 bases, with 9 bases between them. The CDR3 loop spans 14 amino acids. The CDR3 protein is CASSLASSVGELFF. The CDR3 DNA is TGTGCCAGCAGCTTAGCCTCCTCGGTCGGGGAGCTGTTTTTT.

This chain joins TRBV4-2 and TRBJ2-7, with 11 bases matching TRBD1. From germline, CDR1 is LGHNA and CDR2 YNFKEQ. V shed 4 bases and J 6 bases; nucleotides not matched to a gene: 5. The CDR3 totals 14 residues. This CDR3 reads CASSRAGQGAEQYF. The DNA of the CDR3 is TGTGCCAGCAGCCGGGCAGGACAGGGGGCCGAGCAGTACTTC.

This clone was counted a few times. The chain uses TRBV7-9 and TRBJ1-2; the D gene is possibly TRBD1 (5 bases). Germline CDR1 SEHNR, CDR2 FQNEAQ (reference sequence). The CDR3 is made up of 14 amino acids. V shed 1 base and J shed 4 bases, with 10 bases lying between them. The chain's CDR3 is CASSLGRVGYGYTF. Written as DNA, the CDR3 is TGTGCCAGCAGCTTAGGCAGGGTTGGCTATGGCTACACCTTC.

This chain uses TRBV10-3 with TRBJ2-1, with D tentatively TRBD2 (6 bases). Trimming shortened V by 2 bases and J by 4 bases, and 12 bases separated the two germline ends. The CDR3 sequence is 15 residues long. The germline V gene has CDR1 ENHRY and CDR2 SYGVKD. CDR3 amino acids: CAISEEAGRYNEQFF. As DNA, the CDR3 is TGTGCCATCAGTGAGGAAGCGGGCCGGTACAATGAGCAGTTCTTC.

With respect to this clone: The sample contains more than one DNA sequence encoding this CDR3. The rearrangement links TRBV6-5 to TRBJ2-2; weak D call: TRBD1 (5 bases). The CDR3 contains 14 residues. Germline values: CDR1 MNHEY, CDR2 SVGAGI. The germline V and J ends were trimmed by 6 bases and 4 bases, with 12 bases remaining between them. CDR3 residues: CASRDRGRTGELFF. In DNA, the CDR3 is TGTGCCAGCAGGGATAGGGGTCGCACCGGGGAGCTGTTTTTT.

J is TRBJ2-7 and V is TRBV7-8; 7 bases are shared with TRBD2. The CDR3 contains 15 residues. V was clipped by 5 bases and J by 5 bases; unmatched bases: 12. Germline CDR1 and CDR2: SGHVS and FQNEAQ. The CDR3 is CASSPSLASGHEQYF. CDR3 nucleotides: TGTGCCAGCAGCCCTTCCTTGGCTAGCGGCCACGAGCAGTACTTC.

The chain employs TRBV11-2 and TRBJ1-2; 8 nucleotides match TRBD1. V shed 5 bases and J 2 bases; nucleotides not matched to a gene: 4. There are 14 residues in the CDR3. Germline assignment: CDR1 SGHAT and CDR2 FQNNGV. The CDR3: CASSPHRGNYGYTF. For the CDR3, the DNA is TGTGCCAGCAGCCCACACAGGGGGAACTATGGCTACACCTTC. Full variable domain (remainder filled in from reference TRBV11-2 and TRBJ1-2): EAGVAQSPRYKIIEKRQSVAFWCNPISGHATLYWYQQILGQGPKLLIQFQNNGVVDDSQLPKDRFSAERLKGVDSTLKIQPAKLEDSAVYLCASSPHRGNYGYTFGSGTRLTVV.

This chain connects TRBV19 to TRBJ1-2; a weak D match, TRBD1 (6 bases). The CDR3 is 15 residues long. Germline CDR1 and CDR2: LNHDA and SQIVND (reference sequence). Trimming took 6 bases from V and 3 from J, leaving 17 bases between them. The CDR3 reads CASSLQGSGDYGYTF. CDR3 sequence (DNA): TGTGCCAGTAGCTTACAGGGTTCAGGAGACTATGGCTACACCTTC.

The rearrangement links TRBV6-4 to TRBJ2-3; 12 positions match TRBD2. CDR3 length: 16 amino acids. V lost 6 bases to trimming and J lost 6 bases; unmatched junction nucleotides: 10. The germline V gene has CDR1 MRHNA and CDR2 SNTAGT. CDR3 sequence reads: CASSEPSGRGDDTQYF. The CDR3 coding sequence is TGTGCCAGCAGCGAACCTAGCGGGAGGGGCGACGATACGCAGTATTTT.

This sequence joins TRBV5-1 and TRBJ1-1; the match to TRBD1 covers 8 bases. This CDR3 is built from 15 residues. Germline V lookup: CDR1 SGHRS, CDR2 YFSETQ. Trimming took 4 bases from V and 1 from J; bases not matched to a gene: 6. The CDR3, as DNA: TGCGCCAGCAGCCCGCCGGGGACAGGGAACACTGAAGCTTTCTTT. Encoded protein: CASSPPGTGNTEAFF.

The gene calls are TRBV6-5 and TRBJ1-5; unclear D gene. Germline V gene data show CDR1 as MNHEY and CDR2 as SVGAGI. The CDR3 length is 14 residues. Trimming cost V 7 bases and J 5 bases, with 15 bases left between them. CDR3 bases: TGTGCCAGCACTCGGGGATCGGCGGATCAGCCCCAGCATTTT. It yields the protein CASTRGSADQPQHF.

This chain joins TRBV10-3 and TRBJ2-3; no firm D call. The germline V gene encodes CDR1 ENHRY and CDR2 SYGVKD. The CDR3 contains 14 residues. The germline V and J ends were trimmed by 4 bases and 2 bases, with 10 bases remaining between them. CDR3 sequence reads: CAISGHELTDTQYF. For the CDR3, the DNA is TGTGCCATCAGTGGTCATGAGCTCACAGATACGCAGTATTTT.

This clone was found once. The CDR3 bases are TGTGCCAGCAGCTTAGGGGGGAACTCCTACAATGAGCAGTTCTTC. It codes for CASSLGGNSYNEQFF. The chain couples TRBV11-2 to TRBJ2-1; D tentatively reads TRBD1 or TRBD2 (5 bases each). The V end lost 1 base, the J end lost 0 bases, and 7 bases lay between the germline ends. The CDR3 has 15 amino acids. Germline values: CDR1 SGHAT, CDR2 FQNNGV.

The genes are TRBV11-2 and TRBJ1-4; D is perhaps TRBD1 (5 bases). The germline CDR1 and CDR2 sequences are SGHAT and FQNNGV. V was pared by 3 bases and J by 5 bases, with 10 bases between. This CDR3 is 14 amino acids long. The DNA of the CDR3 is TGTGCCAGCAGCTTTGGGCAGGGAAATGAAAAACTGTTTTTT. This gives the protein CASSFGQGNEKLFF.

This rearrangement joins TRBV21-1 to TRBJ1-1. TRBV21-1 is annotated as a pseudogene. This CDR3 is 15 amino acids long. In DNA, the CDR3 is TGTGCCAGCAGCAACCGTCCGGACGGTAACACTGAAGCTTTCTTT. It yields the protein CASSNRPDGNTEAFF.

V is TRBV7-3 and J is TRBJ2-2; a weak D match, TRBD2 (5 bases). Germline CDR1 reads SGHTA; CDR2 reads FQGTGA. The CDR3 runs 16 residues. V lost 4 bases to trimming and J lost 0 bases, with 12 bases between them. The CDR3 here is CASSSTPSTNTGELFF. The DNA for the CDR3 is TGTGCCAGCAGCTCTACCCCTAGCACGAACACCGGGGAGCTGTTTTTT.

The chain carries TRBV19 and TRBJ2-1; tentative D call: TRBD2 (5 bases). The V gene's germline CDR1 is LNHDA and CDR2 SQIVND (reference sequence). The CDR3 length is 14 residues. Trimming took off 2 bases at V and 7 bases at J, with 12 bases between the two ends. CDR3 in amino acids: CASSIKASLNEQFF. For the CDR3, the DNA is TGTGCCAGTAGTATAAAGGCTAGCCTGAATGAGCAGTTCTTC.

In this sample, this clone turned up once. V usage is TRBV5-4 and J usage is TRBJ2-1; TRBD1 matches 11 bases. Germline CDR1 and CDR2: SGHNT and YYREEE (reference sequence). V trimming: 0 bases; J trimming: 6 bases; junction bases outside the gene matches: 5. This CDR3 spans 16 amino acids. The CDR3 loop is CASSLGSGTGGNEQFF. The DNA for the CDR3 is TGTGCCAGCAGCTTGGGGTCCGGGACAGGGGGCAATGAGCAGTTCTTC.

The chain combines TRBV19 with TRBJ1-6, with TRBD1 matching 8 bases. The CDR3 runs 14 residues. The germline CDR1 and CDR2 sequences are LNHDA and SQIVND (reference sequence). Unmatched junction bases numbered 7, after V lost 5 bases and J lost 10 bases. CDR3 DNA: TGTGCCAGTAGTCCTCAGGGGGCACAGTCACCCCTCCACTTT. Translated: CASSPQGAQSPLHF.

This sequence joins TRBV19 and TRBJ1-1; TRBD1 aligns across 7 bases. The CDR3 sequence is 15 residues long. Per the germline V gene, CDR1 is LNHDA and CDR2 is SQIVND (reference sequence). The V gene end was trimmed by 6 bases and the J gene end by 0 bases; junction bases not matched to a gene: 7. CDR3: CASSPDRVMNTEAFF. The CDR3 bases are TGTGCCAGTAGCCCAGACAGGGTCATGAACACTGAAGCTTTCTTT.

The chain employs TRBV4-2 and TRBJ2-7; possibly TRBD1 or TRBD2 for D (5 bases each). The CDR3 is made up of 17 amino acids. Germline V gene lookup returns CDR1 LGHNA and CDR2 YNFKEQ. With 3 bases removed from V and 2 bases from J, the gap between germline ends came to 20 bases. In DNA form, the CDR3 reads TGTGCCAGCAGCCAGGATTACCTTAGGGGACCCACCTACGAGCAGTACTTC. Protein sequence: CASSQDYLRGPTYEQYF.

The chain recombines TRBV19 with TRBJ2-3; 9 nucleotides line up with TRBD1. The germline gives CDR1 LNHDA, CDR2 SQIVND (reference sequence). V dropped 10 bases and J dropped 1; count of bases not matched to a gene: 3. The CDR3 is 13 residues long. The CDR3 sequence is CATRDRGTDTQYF. The CDR3 nucleotides are TGTGCCACCCGGGACAGGGGCACAGATACGCAGTATTTT.

The CDR3 DNA reads as TGTGCCAGCACCTCTGGACTAGCTTGGGAGACCCAGTACTTC. Translated, it gives CASTSGLAWETQYF. V usage is TRBV6-1 and J usage is TRBJ2-5; TRBD2 matches 8 bases. Germline CDR1 reads MNHNS; CDR2 reads SASEGT. CDR3 length: 14 amino acids. The V gene end was trimmed by 7 bases and the J gene end by 5 bases; junction bases not matched to a gene: 9.

A single count supports this clone. J is TRBJ2-5 and V is TRBV6-6; D is possibly TRBD1 (6 bases). CDR1 is MNHNY and CDR2 is SVGAGI in the germline V gene (reference sequence). The CDR3 has 14 residues. V was shortened by 3 bases and J by 2 bases, with 10 bases between the two germline ends. For the CDR3, the DNA is TGTGCCAGCAGTTATCGGACAGCACAAGAGACCCAGTACTTC. This codes for CASSYRTAQETQYF.

The chain joins TRBV29-1 to TRBJ2-4; unclear D gene. Germline CDR1 is SQVTM and CDR2 is ANQGSEA. Trimming removed 7 bases from V and 8 bases from J, with 12 bases in between. This CDR3 is built from 11 residues. The DNA of the CDR3 is TGCAGCGGCGTAGTGGGATACATTCAGTACTTC. Encoded protein: CSGVVGYIQYF.

The CDR3, as DNA: TGCGCCAGCAGTTATAGGGGCGAAGCTTTCTTT. This translates into CASSYRGEAFF. V usage is TRBV10-1 and J usage is TRBJ1-1; weak D call: TRBD1 (5 bases). Trimming took off 5 bases at V and 8 bases at J, with 9 bases between the two ends. This CDR3 region has 11 residues. Germline V CDR1 and CDR2: WNHNN, SYGVQD (reference sequence).